This entry lists 13 T cell receptor beta chains sequenced from one sample in a study of cytomegalovirus exposure and HLA in healthy donors. Use of 60 Vbeta and 13 Jbeta primers characterized the PCR. Method: immunoSEQ multiplex PCR; TCRdb's copy keeps in-frame clones and lacks some. The repertoire includes 99,000 or so clones, over 70% of them detected once, and approximately 2% sits in the top ten. The sample was PBMCs. Every receptor here comes from a young man in good health and CMV-seronegative.

J is TRBJ2-6 and V is TRBV4-3; D call uncertain. The V and J ends lost 0 bases and 2 bases respectively, with 5 bases between them. Germline V gene data show CDR1 as LGHNA and CDR2 as YSLEER. The CDR3 loop spans 15 amino acids. Here the CDR3 reads CASSQEGAGANVLTF. The DNA for the CDR3 is TGCGCCAGCAGCCAAGAGGGCGCTGGGGCCAACGTCCTGACTTTC.

The chain links TRBV7-8 to TRBJ1-2; TRBD1 might be the D (5 bases). Germline V lookup: CDR1 SGHVS, CDR2 FQNEAQ. The CDR3 length is 15 residues. Trimming took off 5 bases at V and 13 bases at J, with 26 bases between the two ends. This CDR3 is CASSPPTDPHEVGTF. The DNA for the CDR3 is TGTGCCAGCAGCCCTCCGACAGACCCTCATGAGGTTGGCACCTTC.

The chain employs TRBV5-1 and TRBJ2-2, with TRBD2 matching over 8 bases. Germline V CDR1 and CDR2: SGHRS, YFSETQ. The J segment lost 5 bases and the V segment lost 4 bases, leaving 7 bases of the junction unmatched. The CDR3 totals 15 residues. DNA for the CDR3: TGCGCCAGCAGCCGAGCACTAGCGGATACCGGGGAGCTGTTTTTT. This gives the protein CASSRALADTGELFF. The full variable domain, its missing parts supplied by reference TRBV5-1 and TRBJ2-2, is KAGVTQTPRYLIKTRGQQVTLSCSPISGHRSVSWYQQTPGQGLQFLFEYFSETQRNKGNFPGRFSGRQFSNSRSEMNVSTLELGDSALYLCASSRALADTGELFFGEGSRLTVL.

This chain joins TRBV4-2 and TRBJ2-1; TRBD2 matches at 10 bases. Germline-derived CDR1 and CDR2 are LGHNA and YNFKEQ. The CDR3 sequence is 19 residues long. With V trimmed by 0 bases and J by 4 bases, 12 bases remained unmatched. In DNA form, the CDR3 reads TGTGCCAGCAGCCAAGATGGAAGGTCTAGCGGGAGACTATACAATGAGCAGTTCTTC. Protein product: CASSQDGRSSGRLYNEQFF.

The rearrangement links TRBV5-1 to TRBJ2-7, with TRBD1 matching over 12 bases. This CDR3 comprises 15 residues. Per the germline V gene, CDR1 is SGHRS and CDR2 is YFSETQ. The junction had 5 bases not matched to a gene; V was cut back by 3 bases and J by 4 bases. In DNA, the CDR3 is TGCGCCAGCAGCTCGGGGGGACAGGGGGCATACGAGCAGTACTTC. It encodes CASSSGGQGAYEQYF.

The chain uses TRBV6-6 and TRBJ1-1; D uncertain. With 4 bases removed from V and 1 base from J, the gap between germline ends came to 7 bases. Germline-derived CDR1 and CDR2 are MNHNY and SVGAGI (reference sequence). This CDR3 is built from 13 residues. CDR3 nucleotide sequence: TGTGCCAGCAGTTGGAGGGAGAACACTGAAGCTTTCTTT. Amino acid sequence: CASSWRENTEAFF.

The rearrangement uses TRBV23-1 and TRBJ2-6; weak D call: TRBD2 (5 bases). TRBV23-1 carries the ORF label, with uncertain function. The CDR3 spans 16 residues. V lost 0 bases and J 0 bases, leaving 6 bases between the germline ends. CDR3 protein: CASSQSDYSGANVLTF. CDR3 bases: TGCGCCAGCAGTCAATCCGACTACTCTGGGGCCAACGTCCTGACTTTC.

This clone was counted only a few times. The genes are TRBV4-1 and TRBJ1-5; 8 positions agree with TRBD1. This CDR3 contains 17 residues. The germline V gene encodes CDR1 MGHRA and CDR2 YSYEKL. The V gene end was trimmed by 0 bases and the J gene end by 7 bases; junction bases not matched to a gene: 11. The CDR3 spells CASSQDSIGQGWQPQHF. In nucleotides, the CDR3 is TGCGCCAGCAGCCAAGATAGCATTGGACAGGGCTGGCAGCCCCAGCATTTT.

This chain links TRBV6-5 with TRBJ1-1; 10 nucleotides match TRBD1. Germline CDR1 reads MNHEY; CDR2 reads SVGAGI. After removal of 4 bases from V and 7 bases from J, the junction contained 3 bases not matched to a gene. This CDR3 is built from 13 residues. CDR3 bases: TGTGCCAGCAGTTCGACAGGGGGCGGTGAAGCTTTCTTT. It specifies CASSSTGGGEAFF.

This chain links TRBV7-9 with TRBJ1-4, with D tentatively TRBD1 (5 bases). CDR3 length equals 16 residues. Deletions cut 5 bases from V and 6 bases from J, with 19 bases between. The V gene's germline CDR1 is SEHNR and CDR2 FQNEAQ (reference sequence). The CDR3 protein is CASSPSLGQGDEKLFF. The CDR3 coding sequence is TGTGCCAGCAGCCCGTCCTTGGGTCAGGGCGATGAAAAACTGTTTTTT. Supplemented by reference TRBV7-9 and TRBJ1-4, the full variable domain reads DTGVSQNPRHKITKRGQNVTFRCDPISEHNRLYWYRQTLGQGPEFLTYFQNEAQLEKSRLLSDRFSAERPKGSFSTLEIQRTEQGDSAMYLCASSPSLGQGDEKLFFGSGTQLSVL.

The rearrangement uses TRBV27 and TRBJ2-2, with D perhaps TRBD2 (5 bases). Trimming stripped 10 bases from V and 5 bases from J, with 8 bases between. The CDR3 length is 11 residues. The germline CDR1 and CDR2 sequences are MNHEY and SMNVEV (reference sequence). Written as DNA, the CDR3 is TGTGCCACCGGGATAACCGGGGAGCTGTTTTTT. It is translated as CATGITGELFF.

The chain is built from TRBV7-3 and TRBJ2-7; 14 bases line up with TRBD2. The V and J ends lost 1 base and 5 bases, in that order; junction bases with no gene match: 7. Germline V gene sequence: CDR1 SGHTA, CDR2 FQGTGA. There are 17 residues in the CDR3. The CDR3, as DNA: TGTGCCAGCAGCTTAAGGGGGACTAGCGGGAGAGGGAACGAGCAGTACTTC. Protein product: CASSLRGTSGRGNEQYF.

The rearrangement uses TRBV5-1 and TRBJ1-1, with 10 bases identical to TRBD1. After removal of 0 bases from V and 5 bases from J, the junction contained 4 bases not matched to a gene. This CDR3 has 15 amino acids. Germline V lookup: CDR1 SGHRS, CDR2 YFSETQ. This CDR3 is CASSLGTGGRTEAFF. The CDR3 coding sequence is TGCGCCAGCAGCTTGGGGACAGGGGGAAGAACTGAAGCTTTCTTT.